This entry is about one T cell receptor (beta chain). Its antigen is still unknown. This record comes from a study of OX40 agonist ivuxolimab in advanced cancers. Study-wide points: Some patients who did not respond also had low normalized T-cell clonal expansion. CD8+ T cells averaged more expanded clones than CD4+.

The CDR3 length is 13 residues. V was pared by 3 bases and J by 4 bases, with 9 bases between. Germline lookup yields CDR1 LNHDA and CDR2 SQIVND (reference sequence). The protocol was immunoSEQ multiplex PCR, while the TCRdb copy is restricted to in-frame clones and leaves out a portion. The sample carries roughly 15,000 clones, roughly 90% recorded once. This clonotype originated in an adult with an advanced solid tumor such as melanoma, head and neck, liver or kidney cancer. Sequenced here: CD4+ or CD8+ T cells sorted from blood, sampled in a trial of the OX40 agonist ivuxolimab. This sequence joins TRBV19 and TRBJ2-5, with D uncertain. The CDR3 region is CASSMAVIETQYF. The DNA of the CDR3 is TGTGCCAGTAGTATGGCGGTGATAGAGACCCAGTACTTC.